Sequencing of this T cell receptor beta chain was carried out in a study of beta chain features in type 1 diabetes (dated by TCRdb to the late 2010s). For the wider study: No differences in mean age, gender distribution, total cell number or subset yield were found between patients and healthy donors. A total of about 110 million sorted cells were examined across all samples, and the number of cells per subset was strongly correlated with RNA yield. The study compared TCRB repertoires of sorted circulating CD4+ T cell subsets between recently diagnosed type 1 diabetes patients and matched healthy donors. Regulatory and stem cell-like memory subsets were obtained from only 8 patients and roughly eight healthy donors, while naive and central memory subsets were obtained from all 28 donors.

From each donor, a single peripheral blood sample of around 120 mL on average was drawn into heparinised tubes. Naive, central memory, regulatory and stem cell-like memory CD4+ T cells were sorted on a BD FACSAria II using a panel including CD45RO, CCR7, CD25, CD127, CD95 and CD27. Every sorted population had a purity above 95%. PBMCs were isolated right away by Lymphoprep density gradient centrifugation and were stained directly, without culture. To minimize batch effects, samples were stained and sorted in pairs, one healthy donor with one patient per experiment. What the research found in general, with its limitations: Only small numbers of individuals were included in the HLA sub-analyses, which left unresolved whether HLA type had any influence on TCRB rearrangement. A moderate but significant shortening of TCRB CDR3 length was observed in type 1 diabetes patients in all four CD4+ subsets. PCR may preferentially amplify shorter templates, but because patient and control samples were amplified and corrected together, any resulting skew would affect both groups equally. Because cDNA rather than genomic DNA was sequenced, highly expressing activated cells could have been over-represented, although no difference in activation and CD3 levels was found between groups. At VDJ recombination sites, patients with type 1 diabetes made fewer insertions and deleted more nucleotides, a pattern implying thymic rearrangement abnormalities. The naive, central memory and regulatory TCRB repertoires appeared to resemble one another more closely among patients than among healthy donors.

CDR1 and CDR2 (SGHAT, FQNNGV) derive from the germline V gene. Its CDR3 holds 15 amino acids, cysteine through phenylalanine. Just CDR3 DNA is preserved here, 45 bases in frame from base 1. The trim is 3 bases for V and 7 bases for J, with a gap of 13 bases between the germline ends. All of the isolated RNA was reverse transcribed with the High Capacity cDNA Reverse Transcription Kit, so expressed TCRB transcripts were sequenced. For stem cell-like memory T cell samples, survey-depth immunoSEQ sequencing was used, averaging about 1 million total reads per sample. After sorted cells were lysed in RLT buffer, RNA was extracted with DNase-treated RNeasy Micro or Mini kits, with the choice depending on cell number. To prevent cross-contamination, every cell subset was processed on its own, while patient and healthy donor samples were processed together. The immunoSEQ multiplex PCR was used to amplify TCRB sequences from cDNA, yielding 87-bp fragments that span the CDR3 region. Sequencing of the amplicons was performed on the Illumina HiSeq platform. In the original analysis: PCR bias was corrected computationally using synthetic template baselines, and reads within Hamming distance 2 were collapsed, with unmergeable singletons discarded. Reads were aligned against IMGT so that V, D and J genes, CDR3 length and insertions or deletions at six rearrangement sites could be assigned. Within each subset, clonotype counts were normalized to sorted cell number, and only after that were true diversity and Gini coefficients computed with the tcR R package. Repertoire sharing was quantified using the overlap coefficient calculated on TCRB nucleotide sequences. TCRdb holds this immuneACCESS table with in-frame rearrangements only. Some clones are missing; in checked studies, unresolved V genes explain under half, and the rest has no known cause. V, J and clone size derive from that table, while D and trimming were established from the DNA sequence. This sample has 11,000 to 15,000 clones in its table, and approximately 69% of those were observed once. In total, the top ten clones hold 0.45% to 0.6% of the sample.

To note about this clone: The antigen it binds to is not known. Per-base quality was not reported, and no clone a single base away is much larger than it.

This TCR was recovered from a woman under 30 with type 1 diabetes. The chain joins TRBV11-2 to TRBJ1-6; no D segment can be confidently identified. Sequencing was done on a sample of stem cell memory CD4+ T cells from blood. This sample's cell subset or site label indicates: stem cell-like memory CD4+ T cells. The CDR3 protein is CASSFIGTENSPLHF. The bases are TGTGCCAGCAGCTTCATAGGTACAGAGAATTCACCCCTCCACTTT.